The 27 T cell receptor beta chains presented below share a single source sample, sequenced in a study of CD8+ T cells in alopecia areata. In each case, RNA was isolated and then reverse transcribed into cDNA as the sequencing template. Method: immunoSEQ multiplex PCR; TCRdb's copy keeps in-frame clones and lacks some. The sample lists about 250,000 clones, 45% to 70% seen once, with around 0.92% in the top ten. Treatment given: oral pan-JAK inhibitor, 5-10 mg twice daily. Sample: CD4+ T cells sorted from blood, taken at roughly week 52, from a patient treated with tofacitinib. Receptors originate from a human donor with alopecia areata.

With respect to this clone: Additional DNA sequences in this sample encode the identical CDR3. J is TRBJ1-6 and V is TRBV5-1; D is perhaps TRBD1 (5 bases). Germline V gene sequence: CDR1 SGHRS, CDR2 YFSETQ. This CDR3 region has 13 residues. The V end lost 4 bases, the J end lost 6 bases, and 8 bases lay between the germline ends. The CDR3 loop reads CASSPGTNSPLHF. The CDR3 DNA is TGCGCCAGCAGCCCTGGGACTAATTCACCCCTCCACTTT.

The chain links TRBV29-1 to TRBJ1-2; maybe TRBD1 (6 bases). This CDR3 has 12 amino acids. Trimming cost V 6 bases and J 7 bases, with 15 bases left between them. Germline values: CDR1 SQVTM, CDR2 ANQGSEA. The CDR3 DNA sequence: TGCAGCGTGGGACACTCCGGAGCTGGCTACACCTTC. Encoded protein: CSVGHSGAGYTF.

This chain uses TRBV14 with TRBJ2-1, with a weak D call TRBD2 (6 bases). Germline CDR1 and CDR2: SGHDN and FVKESK. With 4 bases removed from V and 11 bases from J, the gap between germline ends came to 18 bases. There are 14 residues in the CDR3. The CDR3 DNA sequence: TGTGCCAGCAGCCGAGAGGCGGGGATTGGGCAGCAGTTCTTC. Protein product: CASSREAGIGQQFF. The full variable domain, completed using reference TRBV14 and TRBJ2-1, is EAGVTQFPSHSVIEKGQTVTLRCDPISGHDNLYWYRRVMGKEIKFLLHFVKESKQDESGMPNNRFLAERTGGTYSTLKVQPAELEDSGVYFCASSREAGIGQQFFGPGTRLTVL.

The sample holds one count of this clone. This sequence joins TRBV30 and TRBJ1-6; D is unresolved. The V gene's germline CDR1 is GTSNPN and CDR2 SVGIG (reference sequence). Trimming removed 0 bases from V and 8 bases from J, with 11 bases in between. The CDR3 contains 14 residues. CDR3 DNA: TGTGCCTGGAGTGTACTAGGGTACGATTCACCCCTCCACTTT. Amino acid sequence: CAWSVLGYDSPLHF. The full variable domain, completed using reference TRBV30 and TRBJ1-6, is SQTIHQWPATLVQPVGSPLSLECTVEGTSNPNLYWYRQAAGRGLQLLFYSVGIGQISSEVPQNLSASRPQDRQFILSSKKLLLSDSGFYLCAWSVLGYDSPLHFGNGTRLTVT.

This clone was seen a few times. The rearrangement joins TRBV28 to TRBJ2-7; TRBD1 aligns across 8 bases. Trimming at V came to 5 bases and at J to 10 bases, leaving 13 bases not matched to a gene. The germline CDR1 and CDR2 sequences are MDHEN and SYDVKM. The CDR3 extends over 14 amino acids. CDR3 amino acids: CASSGGQALRDQYF. The CDR3 DNA reads TGTGCCAGCAGTGGGGGACAGGCTCTACGTGACCAGTACTTC.

The chain joins TRBV5-6 to TRBJ2-3, with 12 bases aligning to TRBD2. J gave up 5 bases and V 4 bases, and 8 bases lay outside the gene matches. In germline, CDR1 is SGHDT, CDR2 YYEEEE. The CDR3 totals 16 residues. Here the CDR3 reads CASSDQTSGSLDTQYF. The CDR3 DNA is TGTGCCAGCAGCGATCAGACTAGCGGGAGCCTAGATACGCAGTATTTT.

The chain combines TRBV5-1 with TRBJ2-7; 8 bases map to TRBD1. This CDR3 has 13 residues. Looked up from germline, CDR1 is SGHRS and CDR2 is YFSETQ. The ends lost 8 bases at V and 3 bases at J; junction bases unmatched: 7. The CDR3 DNA follows: TGCGCCAGTGCGAGGGACAGGCTCTACGAGCAGTACTTC. Translating gives CASARDRLYEQYF.

The chain uses TRBV7-2 and TRBJ2-7; D gene unclear. V lost 5 bases and J 2 bases, leaving 13 bases between the germline ends. Germline V gene lookup returns CDR1 SGHTA and CDR2 FQGNSA. The CDR3 has 14 amino acids. CDR3 region: CASSRPGSTYEQYF. CDR3 coding DNA: TGTGCCAGCAGCCGGCCGGGTTCCACCTACGAGCAGTACTTC.

The J gene is TRBJ2-1, the V gene TRBV30, with D perhaps TRBD1 (7 bases). Germline V gives CDR1 GTSNPN, CDR2 SVGIG (reference sequence). V lost 3 bases, J lost 5 bases, and 14 bases lay in between. The CDR3 length is 14 residues. The CDR3 DNA is TGTGCCTGGAGAGGACAGGAGGGTAACAATGAGCAGTTCTTC. Its protein product is CAWRGQEGNNEQFF.

The CDR3 nucleotides read TGCAGTGCCTCCCCGTACACCTTC. Translated, it gives CSASPYTF. The chain carries TRBV20-1 and TRBJ1-2, with no clear D. This CDR3 region has 8 residues. CDR1 DFQATT and CDR2 SNEGSKA come from the germline V gene (reference sequence). V shed 6 bases and J shed 11 bases, with 7 bases lying between them.

J is TRBJ2-2 and V is TRBV4-3; a possible D gene is TRBD1 (6 bases). The CDR3 has 16 residues. Trimming pared 2 bases from V and 5 bases from J, leaving 15 bases between. In germline, CDR1 is LGHNA, CDR2 YSLEER. DNA of the CDR3: TGCGCCAGCAGCCAATTGACAGGCCTGGGGACCGGGGAGCTGTTTTTT. It yields the protein CASSQLTGLGTGELFF.

The chain recombines TRBV4-1 with TRBJ1-5, with a weak D call TRBD1 (5 bases). The germline V and J ends were trimmed by 1 base and 9 bases, with 19 bases remaining between them. The germline gives CDR1 MGHRA, CDR2 YSYEKL. The CDR3 has 16 amino acids. The CDR3 DNA follows: TGCGCCAGCAGCCAAGTATCCGGTAAACAGGATAGGCCCCAGCATTTT. It yields the protein CASSQVSGKQDRPQHF.

V is TRBV29-1 and J is TRBJ1-1, with D hard to call. V shed 7 bases and J shed 4 bases, with 13 bases lying between them. CDR1 and CDR2 (germline): SQVTM, ANQGSEA. CDR3 length: 12 residues. CDR3 amino acids: CSGTVNPTEAFF. The CDR3 DNA reads TGCAGCGGGACCGTCAACCCCACTGAAGCTTTCTTT. Supplemented by reference TRBV29-1 and TRBJ1-1, the full variable domain reads SAVISQKPSRDICQRGTSLTIQCQVDSQVTMMFWYRQQPGQSLTLIATANQGSEATYESGFVIDKFPISRPNLTFSTLTVSNMSPEDSSIYLCSGTVNPTEAFFGQGTRLTVV.

The V call is TRBV7-8, the J call TRBJ1-2; D uncertain. The CDR3 is 14 residues long. Between the trimmed V and J ends, which lost 5 bases and 1 base, there was a span of 11 bases. CDR1 and CDR2 (germline): SGHVS, FQNEAQ. CDR3 nucleotide sequence: TGTGCCAGCAGCCCGGCCCTTGGTAACTATGGCTACACCTTC. This codes for CASSPALGNYGYTF.

This clone was observed a handful of times. The CDR3 DNA reads TGTGCCACCAGCAGCCGACAGGGTCAGGACTATGGCTACACCTTC. Residues: CATSSRQGQDYGYTF. The V call is TRBV15, the J call TRBJ1-2, with TRBD1 matching over 7 bases. The germline gives CDR1 LNHNV, CDR2 YYDKDF (reference sequence). J gave up 3 bases and V 3 bases, and 7 bases lay outside the gene matches. There are 15 residues in the CDR3.

The gene calls are TRBV7-9 and TRBJ1-1; D gene ambiguous. Trimming took 6 bases from V and 5 from J, leaving 16 bases between them. The CDR3 spans 14 residues. Germline V gene lookup returns CDR1 SEHNR and CDR2 FQNEAQ (reference sequence). The CDR3 sequence: CASRPTDSGTEAFF. CDR3 in DNA: TGTGCCAGCAGGCCGACTGACTCTGGGACTGAAGCTTTCTTT.

The rearrangement uses TRBV5-1 and TRBJ2-5; TRBD2 agrees at 9 bases. With 3 bases clipped from V and 2 bases from J, the junction kept 5 bases outside the gene matches. Germline-derived CDR1 and CDR2 are SGHRS and YFSETQ. CDR3 size: 15 residues. DNA of the CDR3: TGCGCCAGCAGCTCCTTGACTAGCGGACAAGAGACCCAGTACTTC. Protein sequence: CASSSLTSGQETQYF.

The chain joins TRBV23-1 to TRBJ2-5; TRBD1 matches at 7 bases. TRBV23-1 counts as an open reading frame of uncertain function. The CDR3 sequence is 14 residues long. The V segment lost 9 bases and the J segment 2 bases; nucleotides outside the gene matches: 9. CDR3 in amino acids: CARYLTGTQETQYF. The CDR3 DNA reads TGCGCCAGATACTTGACAGGGACACAAGAGACCCAGTACTTC.

This chain connects TRBV6-5 to TRBJ2-5; D is unclear. This CDR3 region has 13 residues. Trimming stripped 10 bases from V and 5 bases from J, with 17 bases between. Germline CDR1 is MNHEY and CDR2 is SVGAGI. CDR3 sequence: CATSRAITETQYF. The CDR3 DNA reads as TGTGCCACCTCCCGGGCTATAACCGAGACCCAGTACTTC.

This chain connects TRBV11-2 to TRBJ2-7; D call uncertain. There are 13 residues in the CDR3. Germline loops: CDR1 SGHAT, CDR2 FQNNGV. V lost 2 bases, J lost 4 bases, and 9 bases lay in between. CDR3 sequence: CASSLLRGYEQYF. CDR3 sequence (DNA): TGTGCCAGCAGCTTACTCCGAGGATACGAGCAGTACTTC.

With regard to this clone: This same CDR3 is encoded by further DNA sequences in the sample. This chain uses TRBV30 with TRBJ1-1; D might be TRBD1 (5 bases). Germline V gene sequence: CDR1 GTSNPN, CDR2 SVGIG (reference sequence). There are 15 residues in the CDR3. Trimming took 0 bases from V and 1 from J, leaving 12 bases between them. CDR3 sequence: CAWSVWAGPNTEAFF. The DNA for the CDR3 is TGTGCCTGGAGTGTTTGGGCAGGGCCGAACACTGAAGCTTTCTTT. The variable domain in full, completed from reference TRBV30 and TRBJ1-1, reads SQTIHQWPATLVQPVGSPLSLECTVEGTSNPNLYWYRQAAGRGLQLLFYSVGIGQISSEVPQNLSASRPQDRQFILSSKKLLLSDSGFYLCAWSVWAGPNTEAFFGQGTRLTVV.

This chain connects TRBV30 to TRBJ1-2; 7 bases align to TRBD1. CDR1 is GTSNPN and CDR2 is SVGIG in the germline V gene (reference sequence). The junction had 9 bases not matched to a gene; V was cut back by 8 bases and J by 6 bases. This CDR3 contains 12 residues. CDR3 coding DNA: TGTGCCCACGGGACAGCGAGCCATGGCTACACCTTC. Its translation: CAHGTASHGYTF.

By proportion, this clone is medium-sized. This chain's CDR3 is CASSLGRLFQETQYF. CDR3 nucleotides: TGTGCCAGCAGCCTCGGTAGGCTTTTTCAAGAGACCCAGTACTTC. J is TRBJ2-5 and V is TRBV7-9; D call uncertain. The germline V gene has CDR1 SEHNR and CDR2 FQNEAQ (reference sequence). V was shortened by 5 bases and J by 2 bases, with 15 bases between the two germline ends. CDR3 length: 15 amino acids.

V gene TRBV29-1 combines with J gene TRBJ1-1; 7 positions agree with TRBD1. The CDR3 has 14 amino acids. J gave up 1 base and V 7 bases, and 9 bases lay outside the gene matches. CDR1 and CDR2 (germline): SQVTM, ANQGSEA. CDR3 protein: CSGTQGPGNTEAFF. In DNA form, the CDR3 reads TGCAGCGGAACACAGGGGCCAGGGAACACTGAAGCTTTCTTT.

The J gene is TRBJ2-5, the V gene TRBV7-2, with unresolved D. The CDR3 has 13 amino acids. Per germline, CDR1 SGHTA and CDR2 FQGNSA. V shed 5 bases and J shed 3 bases, with 10 bases lying between them. The CDR3 here is CASSRGPEETQYF. DNA for the CDR3: TGTGCCAGCAGCCGCGGCCCGGAAGAGACCCAGTACTTC.

Comments on this clone: No DNA is shown, since the ends of the CDR3 on it are uncertain; the CDR3 is the one TCRdb lists. CDR3: CASSSSGGNEIYGYTF. This sequence joins TRBV6-5 and TRBJ1-2. The CDR3 adds up to 16 amino acids, both ends counted. Germline-derived CDR1 and CDR2 are MNHEY and SVGAGI.

This clone was observed a few times. The chain carries TRBV10-3 and TRBJ2-1, with 8 bases matching TRBD2. The germline V gene has CDR1 ENHRY and CDR2 SYGVKD. The CDR3 consists of 14 residues. V was pared by 6 bases and J by 7 bases, with 8 bases of the junction left unmatched. The CDR3 nucleotides read TGTGCCATCAGAGCCGGGACTAGTGGGAATGAGCAGTTCTTC. Translation: CAIRAGTSGNEQFF.